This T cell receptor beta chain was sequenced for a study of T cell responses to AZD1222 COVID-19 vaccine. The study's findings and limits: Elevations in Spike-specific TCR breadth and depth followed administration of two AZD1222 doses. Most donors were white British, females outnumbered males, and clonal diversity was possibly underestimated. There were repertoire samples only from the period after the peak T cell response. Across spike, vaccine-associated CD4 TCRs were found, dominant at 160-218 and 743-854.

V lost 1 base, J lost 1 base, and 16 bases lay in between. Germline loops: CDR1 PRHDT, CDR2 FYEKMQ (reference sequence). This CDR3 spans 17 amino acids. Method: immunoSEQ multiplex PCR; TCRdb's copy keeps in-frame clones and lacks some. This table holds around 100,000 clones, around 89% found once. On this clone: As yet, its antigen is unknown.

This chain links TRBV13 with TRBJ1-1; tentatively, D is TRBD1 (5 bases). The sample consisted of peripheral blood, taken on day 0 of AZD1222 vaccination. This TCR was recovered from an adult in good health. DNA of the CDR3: TGTGCCAGCAGCTTAGAGTGGGACTCCCTAGGGAACACTGAAGCTTTCTTT. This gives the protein CASSLEWDSLGNTEAFF.